A selection of T cell receptor beta chains follows, all from one sample in a study of blood T cell repertoires in COVID-19. Sequenced by immunoSEQ multiplex PCR; TCRdb stores in-frame clones only, minus some. The table has about 64,000 clones, roughly four fifths seen once; the top ten hold around 12%. Input material: peripheral blood. The receptors were sampled from a human donor in a cohort sampled during active COVID-19. The CDR3 runs from the conserved cysteine through the conserved F or W. Fields, in order: D gene, J gene, V gene, CDR3 protein, CDR3 DNA. A D gene is named only where the DNA matches it firmly.

.	TRBJ1-6	TRBV19	CASRQGRLNSPLHF	TGTGCCAGTAGGCAGGGCAGATTAAATTCACCCCTCCACTTT
.	TRBJ2-6	TRBV18	CASSSEGVSGANVLTF	TGTGCCAGCTCATCAGAGGGAGTCTCTGGGGCCAACGTCCTGACTTTC
.	TRBJ1-2	TRBV5-6	CASSLVAGGGYTF	TGTGCCAGCAGCTTGGTAGCAGGCGGGGGCTACACCTTC
TRBD1	TRBJ2-2	TRBV11-3	CASSLKAGGTGELFF	TGTGCCAGCAGCTTAAAGGCAGGGGGCACCGGGGAGCTGTTTTTT
.	TRBJ2-2	TRBV5-1	CASSHRDTRNTGELFF	TGCGCCAGCAGCCATCGGGACACCAGGAACACCGGGGAGCTGTTTTTT
.	TRBJ1-2	TRBV2	CASRDSFNYGYTF	TGTGCCAGCAGGGACAGCTTCAACTATGGCTACACCTTC
TRBD1	TRBJ2-3	TRBV5-5	CASSQTGALWDTQYF	TGTGCCAGCAGCCAGACAGGGGCACTGTGGGATACGCAGTATTTT
.	TRBJ1-1	TRBV11-2	CASSRAFLRADTEAFF	TGTGCCAGCAGCCGGGCCTTTTTGAGGGCGGACACTGAAGCTTTCTTT
.	TRBJ1-4	TRBV10-2	CASSESRQELFF	TGCGCCAGCAGTGAGTCGCGTCAGGAACTGTTTTTT
.	TRBJ1-4	TRBV28	CASSTAGMGEKLFF	TGTGCCAGCAGTACGGCAGGGATGGGTGAAAAACTGTTTTTT